The 15 T cell receptor beta chains given below trace back to one sample, sequenced in a study of early T cells in non-severe SARS-CoV-2 infection. TCRdb fed the 5' RACE reads into MiXCR, producing one record per CDR3 protein. This sample carries 87,000 or so distinct CDR3 sequences, more than 9% of them seen once, and the ten largest clones take about 7%. Specimen: whole blood. The receptors derive from an adult who was a healthcare worker with PCR-confirmed SARS-CoV-2 infection or an uninfected control (not recorded which).

This clonotype was detected a few times. The V and J genes are TRBV11-2 and TRBJ1-1, with D uncertain. The CDR3 consists of 15 residues. Germline V lookup: CDR1 SGHAT, CDR2 FQNNGV. Trimming took off 1 base at V and 2 bases at J, with 11 bases between the two ends. CDR3 nucleotide sequence: TGTGCCAGCAGCTTAGGTGTCAGCTCCAACACTGAAGCTTTCTTT. Translated, it gives CASSLGVSSNTEAFF.

This clonotype was seen a handful of times. V is TRBV5-6 and J is TRBJ2-1; 9 nucleotides match TRBD1. With 0 bases clipped from V and 6 bases from J, the junction kept 4 bases outside the gene matches. Germline CDR1 reads SGHDT; CDR2 reads YYEEEE. The CDR3 totals 15 residues. CDR3 in amino acids: CASSLGDRDLNEQFF. The CDR3 DNA reads as TGTGCCAGCAGCTTGGGGGACAGGGACCTCAATGAGCAGTTCTTC.

This clonotype was detected only a few times. This chain links TRBV7-3 with TRBJ2-1; no definite D call. CDR1 SGHTA and CDR2 FQGTGA come from the germline V gene. Trimming stripped 5 bases from V and 5 bases from J, with 16 bases between. This CDR3 has 15 residues. The CDR3 loop is CASSPFPVQHNEQFF. The CDR3 DNA reads TGTGCCAGCAGCCCCTTCCCGGTGCAGCACAATGAGCAGTTCTTC.

This clonotype was recorded at least ten times. V usage is TRBV20-1 and J usage is TRBJ2-2, with D tentatively TRBD2 (7 bases). The CDR3 contains 16 residues. Germline V CDR1 and CDR2: DFQATT, SNEGSKA (reference sequence). V lost 0 bases and J 5 bases, leaving 16 bases between the germline ends. Written as DNA, the CDR3 is TGCAGTGCTAGAGATCCCGGCGGGGGCGGGACCGGGGAGCTGTTTTTT. Translation gives CSARDPGGGGTGELFF.

This clonotype was counted ten times or more. The chain is built from TRBV4-2 and TRBJ2-5; D is perhaps TRBD2 (6 bases). In germline, CDR1 is LGHNA, CDR2 YNFKEQ. CDR3 length: 15 amino acids. Between the trimmed V and J ends, which lost 0 bases and 1 base, there was a span of 9 bases. CDR3 coding DNA: TGTGCCAGCAGCCAAGATCGGGGGTCCCAAGAGACCCAGTACTTC. Translated: CASSQDRGSQETQYF.

The chain is built from TRBV7-9 and TRBJ2-7; 8 bases align to TRBD1. Germline CDR1 SEHNR, CDR2 FQNEAQ (reference sequence). CDR3 length: 15 residues. J gave up 3 bases and V 5 bases, and 9 bases lay outside the gene matches. The CDR3 DNA is TGTGCCAGCAGCCCAAAGGGGGGACAGGACTACGAGCAGTACTTC. This gives the protein CASSPKGGQDYEQYF.

The chain couples TRBV5-5 to TRBJ2-2, with 11 bases fitting TRBD2. The CDR3 consists of 14 residues. Germline CDR1 reads SGHKS; CDR2 reads YYEKEE (reference sequence). V lost 6 bases and J lost 6; bases outside the gene matches: 4. CDR3 in amino acids: CASTRTSGSGELFF. The CDR3 DNA sequence: TGTGCCAGCACCCGGACTAGCGGGTCCGGGGAGCTGTTTTTT.

This clonotype has ten or more counts. CDR3 nucleotide sequence: TGTGCCAGCAGCCACCGAACAGGGGGCGGTGAGCAGTACTTC. Its protein is CASSHRTGGGEQYF. This chain uses TRBV14 with TRBJ2-7; 9 bases match TRBD1. Trimming cost V 3 bases and J 7 bases; bases outside gene matches: 7. Germline values: CDR1 SGHDN, CDR2 FVKESK. The CDR3 is made up of 14 amino acids. The full variable domain, rest sourced from reference TRBV14 and TRBJ2-7, is EAGVTQFPSHSVIEKGQTVTLRCDPISGHDNLYWYRRVMGKEIKFLLHFVKESKQDESGMPNNRFLAERTGGTYSTLKVQPAELEDSGVYFCASSHRTGGGEQYFGPGTRLTVT.

This clonotype was recorded many times. The rearrangement links TRBV7-6 to TRBJ2-1, with 7 bases fitting TRBD2. The length of the CDR3 is 16 residues. V shed 1 base, J shed 6 bases, and the junction held 9 bases outside the gene matches. CDR1 is SGHVS, CDR2 FNYEAQ, per germline. This chain's CDR3 is CASSLVGGSILNEQFF. The CDR3, as DNA: TGTGCCAGCAGCTTAGTGGGGGGGTCCATTCTCAATGAGCAGTTCTTC.

This clonotype was found a few times. The chain couples TRBV3-1 to TRBJ2-7; 8 bases match TRBD2. Trimming cost V 3 bases and J 5 bases; bases outside gene matches: 12. CDR3 length: 16 residues. CDR1 LGHDT and CDR2 YNNKEL come from the germline V gene (reference sequence). The CDR3 coding sequence is TGTGCCAGCAGCCATCGCGGGACTAGTATTTGGCACGAGCAGTACTTC. Translating gives CASSHRGTSIWHEQYF.

This clonotype was seen many times. The genes are TRBV3-1 and TRBJ1-6; no clear D. Germline V lookup: CDR1 LGHDT, CDR2 YNNKEL (reference sequence). Trimming pared 4 bases from V and 5 bases from J, leaving 15 bases between. CDR3 length: 16 residues. CDR3 amino acids: CASSLWARADNSPLHF. The CDR3, as DNA: TGTGCCAGCAGCCTTTGGGCTAGGGCCGATAATTCACCCCTCCACTTT.

This clonotype appeared a few times. The chain employs TRBV4-1 and TRBJ2-5; 9 bases are shared with TRBD2. Germline CDR1 and CDR2: MGHRA and YSYEKL. Trimming at V came to 7 bases and at J to 7 bases, leaving 10 bases not matched to a gene. This CDR3 is 14 amino acids long. The CDR3 loop is CASTKDGLATTQYF. CDR3 DNA sequence: TGCGCCAGCACCAAAGACGGACTAGCGACGACCCAGTACTTC.

V and J are TRBV3-1 and TRBJ2-7, with D maybe TRBD2 (6 bases). V shed 0 bases and J shed 3 bases, with 12 bases lying between them. The germline gives CDR1 LGHDT, CDR2 YNNKEL (reference sequence). The CDR3 spans 15 residues. The CDR3: CASSQEATRLYEQYF. The CDR3 DNA is TGTGCCAGCAGCCAAGAAGCGACTAGACTCTACGAGCAGTACTTC.

This clonotype was detected many times. The chain links TRBV6-6 to TRBJ2-7, with D maybe TRBD2 (5 bases). Deletions cut 7 bases from V and 3 bases from J, with 7 bases between. Germline CDR1 MNHNY, CDR2 SVGAGI (reference sequence). There are 11 residues in the CDR3. CDR3 sequence: CASTGNYEQYF. Here the CDR3 DNA reads TGTGCCAGCACGGGAAACTACGAGCAGTACTTC.

This clonotype was observed a handful of times. The genes are TRBV12-3 or TRBV12-4 and TRBJ1-4; D unresolved. The CDR3 runs to 17 residues. Between the trimmed V and J ends, which lost 3 bases and 0 bases, there was a span of 14 bases. The CDR3 DNA follows: TGTGCCAGCAGTTTTAGATCGGGGATCACAACTAATGAAAAACTGTTTTTT. Residues: CASSFRSGITTNEKLFF.